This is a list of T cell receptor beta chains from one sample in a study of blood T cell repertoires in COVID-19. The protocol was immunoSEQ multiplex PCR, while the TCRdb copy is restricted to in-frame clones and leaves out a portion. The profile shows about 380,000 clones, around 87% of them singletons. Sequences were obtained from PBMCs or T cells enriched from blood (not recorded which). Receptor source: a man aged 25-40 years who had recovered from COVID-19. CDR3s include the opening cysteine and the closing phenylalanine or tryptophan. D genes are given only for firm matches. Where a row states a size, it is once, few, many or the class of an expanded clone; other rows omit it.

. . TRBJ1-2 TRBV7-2 CASSQSCGPAGLSGYTF TGTGCCAGCAGCCAATCATGCGGACCAGCGGGTTTGAGTGGCTACACCTTC
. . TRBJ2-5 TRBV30 CAWSVSGGPATQYF TGTGCCTGGAGTGTTTCGGGGGGCCCCGCCACCCAGTACTTC
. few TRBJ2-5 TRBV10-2 CASSEQAETQYF TGCGCCAGCAGTGAGCAAGCGGAGACCCAGTACTTC
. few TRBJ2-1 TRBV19 CASSWGQSYNEQFF TGTGCCAGTAGTTGGGGGCAGTCCTACAATGAGCAGTTCTTC
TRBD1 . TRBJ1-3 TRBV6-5 CASSRTGDGNTIYF TGTGCCAGCAGTCGTACAGGGGACGGAAACACCATATATTTT
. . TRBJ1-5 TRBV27 CASSLVSGGGQPQHF TGTGCCAGCAGTTTAGTATCCGGGGGTGGTCAGCCCCAGCATTTT
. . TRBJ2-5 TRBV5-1 CASSPRGMEETQYF TGCGCCAGCAGCCCCAGAGGGATGGAGGAGACCCAGTACTTC
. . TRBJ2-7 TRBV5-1 CASSLGFGGVGEQYF TGCGCCAGCAGCTTAGGTTTCGGCGGGGTGGGCGAGCAGTACTTC
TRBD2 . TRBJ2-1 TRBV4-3 CASSQEGLAGDNEQFF TGCGCCAGCAGCCAAGAGGGTCTAGCGGGAGACAATGAGCAGTTCTTC
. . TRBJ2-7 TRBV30 CAWSVGFAGTYEQYF TGTGCCTGGAGTGTAGGATTTGCAGGGACCTACGAGCAGTACTTC